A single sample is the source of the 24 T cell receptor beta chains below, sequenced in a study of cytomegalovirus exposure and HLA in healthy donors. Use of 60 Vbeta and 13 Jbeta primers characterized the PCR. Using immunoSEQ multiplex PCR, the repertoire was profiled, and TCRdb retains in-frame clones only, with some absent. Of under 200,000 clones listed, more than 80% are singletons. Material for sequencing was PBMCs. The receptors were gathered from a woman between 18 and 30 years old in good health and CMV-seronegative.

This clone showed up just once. CDR3 protein: CASSGTGYNQPQHF. The CDR3 DNA reads TGTGCCAGCAGTGGGACGGGATACAATCAGCCCCAGCATTTT. V usage is TRBV6-1 and J usage is TRBJ1-5, with unresolved D. Germline assignment: CDR1 MNHNS and CDR2 SASEGT. The V end was cut by 4 bases, the J end by 3 bases, with 10 bases between. The CDR3 length is 14 residues.

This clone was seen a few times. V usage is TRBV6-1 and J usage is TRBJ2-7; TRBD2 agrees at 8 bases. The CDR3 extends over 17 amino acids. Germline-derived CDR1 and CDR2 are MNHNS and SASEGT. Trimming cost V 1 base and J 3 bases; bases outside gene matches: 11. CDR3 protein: CASSEGRAGASLYEQYF. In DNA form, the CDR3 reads TGTGCCAGCAGTGAAGGTCGAGCGGGGGCCTCCCTCTACGAGCAGTACTTC.

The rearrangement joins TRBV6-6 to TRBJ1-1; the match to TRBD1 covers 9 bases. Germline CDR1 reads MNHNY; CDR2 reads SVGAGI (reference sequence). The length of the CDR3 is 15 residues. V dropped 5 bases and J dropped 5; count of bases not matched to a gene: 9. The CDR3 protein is CASSDTGGGLTEAFF. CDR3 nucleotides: TGTGCCAGCAGTGATACAGGGGGCGGGTTGACTGAAGCTTTCTTT.

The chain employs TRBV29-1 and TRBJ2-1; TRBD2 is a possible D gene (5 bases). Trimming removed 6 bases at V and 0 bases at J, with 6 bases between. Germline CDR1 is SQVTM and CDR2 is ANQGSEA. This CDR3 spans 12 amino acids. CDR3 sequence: CSVGLSYNEQFF. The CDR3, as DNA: TGCAGCGTAGGACTCTCCTACAATGAGCAGTTCTTC.

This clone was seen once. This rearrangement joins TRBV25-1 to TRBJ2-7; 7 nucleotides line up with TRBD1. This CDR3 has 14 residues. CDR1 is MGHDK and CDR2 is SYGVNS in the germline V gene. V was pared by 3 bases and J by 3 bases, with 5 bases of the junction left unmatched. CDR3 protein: CASSDSDRDYEQYF. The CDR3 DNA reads TGTGCCAGCAGTGACTCAGACAGGGACTACGAGCAGTACTTC.

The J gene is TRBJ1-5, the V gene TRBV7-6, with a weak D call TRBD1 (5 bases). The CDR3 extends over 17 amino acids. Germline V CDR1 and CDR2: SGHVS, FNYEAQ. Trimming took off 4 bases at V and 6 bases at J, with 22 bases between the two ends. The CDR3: CASSSQGGSVAAQPQHF. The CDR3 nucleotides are TGTGCCAGCAGCTCCCAGGGAGGGTCGGTAGCGGCTCAGCCCCAGCATTTT.

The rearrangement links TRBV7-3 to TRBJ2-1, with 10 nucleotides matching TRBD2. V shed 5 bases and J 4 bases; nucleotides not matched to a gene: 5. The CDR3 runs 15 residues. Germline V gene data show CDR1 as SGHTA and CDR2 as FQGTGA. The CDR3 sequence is CASSPGLARYNEQFF. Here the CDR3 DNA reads TGTGCCAGCAGCCCGGGACTAGCGCGATACAATGAGCAGTTCTTC.

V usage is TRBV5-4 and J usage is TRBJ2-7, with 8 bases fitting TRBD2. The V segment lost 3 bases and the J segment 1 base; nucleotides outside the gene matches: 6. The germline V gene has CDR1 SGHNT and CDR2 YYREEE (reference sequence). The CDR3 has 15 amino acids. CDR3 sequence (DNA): TGTGCCAGCAGCTGGCGAGCGGGAGCATCCTACGAGCAGTACTTC. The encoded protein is CASSWRAGASYEQYF.

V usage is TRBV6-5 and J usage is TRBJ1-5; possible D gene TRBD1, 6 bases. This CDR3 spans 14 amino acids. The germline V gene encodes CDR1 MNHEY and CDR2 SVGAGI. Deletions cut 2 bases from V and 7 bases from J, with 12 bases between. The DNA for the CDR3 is TGTGCCAGCAGTTACCAAGAGGGGGGGCAGCCCCAGCATTTT. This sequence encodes CASSYQEGGQPQHF.

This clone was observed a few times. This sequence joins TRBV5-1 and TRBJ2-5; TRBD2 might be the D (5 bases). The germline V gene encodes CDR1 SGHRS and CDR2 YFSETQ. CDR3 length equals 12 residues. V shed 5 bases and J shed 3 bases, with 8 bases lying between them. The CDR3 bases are TGCGCCAGCAGAGGAGGTGAAGAGACCCAGTACTTC. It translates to CASRGGEETQYF.

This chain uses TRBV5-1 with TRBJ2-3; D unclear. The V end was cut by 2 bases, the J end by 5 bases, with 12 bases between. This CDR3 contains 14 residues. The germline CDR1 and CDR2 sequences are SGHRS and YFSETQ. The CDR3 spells CASSFGTVVDTQYF. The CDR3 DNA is TGCGCCAGCAGCTTTGGAACAGTTGTAGATACGCAGTATTTT.

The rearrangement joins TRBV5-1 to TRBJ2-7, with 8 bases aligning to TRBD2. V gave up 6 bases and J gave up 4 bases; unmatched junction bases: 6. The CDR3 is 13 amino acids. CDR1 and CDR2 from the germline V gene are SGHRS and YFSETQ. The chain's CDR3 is CASKPSGRYEQYF. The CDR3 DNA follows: TGCGCCAGCAAGCCCAGCGGGAGATACGAGCAGTACTTC.

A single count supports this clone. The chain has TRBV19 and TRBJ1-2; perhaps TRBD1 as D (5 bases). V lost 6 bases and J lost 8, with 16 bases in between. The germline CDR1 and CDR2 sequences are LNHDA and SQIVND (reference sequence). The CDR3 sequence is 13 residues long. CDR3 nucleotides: TGTGCCAGTAGATCGCCCTCAGGGCGAGGCTACACCTTC. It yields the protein CASRSPSGRGYTF.

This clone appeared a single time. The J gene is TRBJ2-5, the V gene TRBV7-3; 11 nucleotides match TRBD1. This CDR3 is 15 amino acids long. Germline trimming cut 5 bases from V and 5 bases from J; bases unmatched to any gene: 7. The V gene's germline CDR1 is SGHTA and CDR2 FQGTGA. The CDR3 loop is CASSREDRGQETQYF. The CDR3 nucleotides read TGTGCCAGCAGCCGAGAGGACAGGGGGCAGGAGACCCAGTACTTC.

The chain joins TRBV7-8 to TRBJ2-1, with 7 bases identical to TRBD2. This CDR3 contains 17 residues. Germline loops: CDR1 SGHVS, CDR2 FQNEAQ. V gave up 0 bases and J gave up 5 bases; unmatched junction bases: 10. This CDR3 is CASSLARGRGVNNEQFF. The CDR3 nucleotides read TGTGCCAGCAGCTTAGCGCGTGGACGGGGGGTGAACAATGAGCAGTTCTTC.

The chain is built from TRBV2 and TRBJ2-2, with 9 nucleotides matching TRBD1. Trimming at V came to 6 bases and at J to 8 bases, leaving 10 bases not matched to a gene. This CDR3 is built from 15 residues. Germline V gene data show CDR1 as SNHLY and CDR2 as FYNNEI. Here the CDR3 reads CASRRTGGAIGELFF. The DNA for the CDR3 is TGTGCCAGCAGGAGAACAGGGGGCGCGATAGGGGAGCTGTTTTTT.

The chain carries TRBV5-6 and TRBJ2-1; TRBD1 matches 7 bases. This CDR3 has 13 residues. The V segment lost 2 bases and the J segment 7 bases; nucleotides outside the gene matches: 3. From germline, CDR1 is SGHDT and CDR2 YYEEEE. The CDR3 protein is CASSFSRGNEQFF. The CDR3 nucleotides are TGTGCCAGCAGCTTTTCCAGGGGGAATGAGCAGTTCTTC.

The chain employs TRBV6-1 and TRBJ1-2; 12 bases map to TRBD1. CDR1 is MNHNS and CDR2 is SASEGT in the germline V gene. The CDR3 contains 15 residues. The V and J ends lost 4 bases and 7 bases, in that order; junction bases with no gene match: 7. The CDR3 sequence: CASSVRDRGLRGYTF. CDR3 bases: TGTGCCAGCAGTGTCAGGGACAGGGGGCTTCGTGGCTACACCTTC.

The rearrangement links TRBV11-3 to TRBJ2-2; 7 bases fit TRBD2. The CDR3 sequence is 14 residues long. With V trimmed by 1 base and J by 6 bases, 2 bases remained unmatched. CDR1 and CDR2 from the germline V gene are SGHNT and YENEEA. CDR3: CASSLVAGAGELFF. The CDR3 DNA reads TGTGCCAGCAGCTTAGTAGCGGGCGCCGGGGAGCTGTTTTTT.

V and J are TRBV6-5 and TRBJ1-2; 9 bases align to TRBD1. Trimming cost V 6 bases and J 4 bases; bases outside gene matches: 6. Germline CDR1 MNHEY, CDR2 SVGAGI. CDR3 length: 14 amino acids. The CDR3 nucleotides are TGTGCCAGCAGAACAGGGGGCTCCGGCTATGGCTACACCTTC. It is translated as CASRTGGSGYGYTF.

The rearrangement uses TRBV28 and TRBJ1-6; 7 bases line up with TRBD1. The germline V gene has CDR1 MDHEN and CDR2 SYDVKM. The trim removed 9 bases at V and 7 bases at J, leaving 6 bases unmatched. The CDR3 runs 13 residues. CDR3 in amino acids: CASRTGINSPLHF. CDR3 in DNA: TGTGCCAGTAGGACAGGAATCAATTCACCCCTCCACTTT.

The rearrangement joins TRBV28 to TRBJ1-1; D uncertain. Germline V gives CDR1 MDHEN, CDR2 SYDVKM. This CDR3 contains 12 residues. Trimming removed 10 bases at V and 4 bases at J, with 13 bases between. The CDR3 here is CATKGESTEAFF. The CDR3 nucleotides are TGTGCCACTAAGGGAGAGAGCACTGAAGCTTTCTTT.

The CDR3 spells CASSYSGAEAFF. In DNA, the CDR3 is TGTGCCAGCAGTTACTCGGGCGCTGAAGCTTTCTTT. The chain has TRBV6-5 and TRBJ1-1; D remains unclear. Germline V gene data show CDR1 as MNHEY and CDR2 as SVGAGI. V was pared by 0 bases and J by 6 bases, with 5 bases between. CDR3 length: 12 amino acids.

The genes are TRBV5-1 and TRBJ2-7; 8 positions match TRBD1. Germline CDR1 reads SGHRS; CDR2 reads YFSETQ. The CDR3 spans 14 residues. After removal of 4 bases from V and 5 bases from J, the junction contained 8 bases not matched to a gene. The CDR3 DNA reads TGCGCCAGCAGCAGACAGGGGCCGCCGGACGAGCAGTACTTC. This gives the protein CASSRQGPPDEQYF.